Sequencing of this T cell receptor (beta chain) was carried out in a study of shared clonotypes between healthy human individuals. Germline V gives CDR1 MDHEN, CDR2 SYDVKM. This CDR3 has 14 amino acids. V lost 7 bases, J lost 1 base, and 7 bases stayed unmatched. Positive CCR7 selection of CD45RO-negative cells yielded the naive CD8 cells, and terminally differentiated effector memory CD45RA+ cells were excluded. Sequencing used immunoSEQ multiplex PCR; TCRdb keeps in-frame clones, though not all of them. Here the sample spans more than 2 million clones, 90% to 95% being singletons. This clone has a single count.

The source of this sequence is a man aged 18 to 35 in good health. Some clones in this sample may be carry-over from other donors' samples. Material for sequencing was naive CD8+ T cells from PBMCs. The chain links TRBV28 to TRBJ2-7, with 7 bases matching TRBD2. The CDR3, as DNA: TGTGCCAGCACCTTGGGAGGGGTATCCTACGAGCAGTACTTC. It codes for CASTLGGVSYEQYF.